Below are 8 T cell receptor beta chains sequenced from a single sample in a study of shared clonotypes between healthy human individuals. Using immunoSEQ multiplex PCR, the repertoire was profiled, and TCRdb retains in-frame clones only, with some absent. Seen here are 730,000 or so clones, approximately 79% observed once, and the top ten hold 1.8%. Sequenced sample: memory CD4+ T cells sorted from blood. As to subset: CD45RA-negative fraction. These receptors all come from a woman aged 25 to 39 in good health.

The chain links TRBV6-1 to TRBJ1-3; a weak D match, TRBD1 (6 bases). The CDR3 has 14 amino acids. Deletions cut 4 bases from V and 4 bases from J, with 11 bases between. Germline CDR1 is MNHNS and CDR2 is SASEGT. DNA for the CDR3: TGTGCCAGCAGTGGTCGAGGGGGAGGAAACACCATATATTTT. It translates to CASSGRGGGNTIYF.

The genes are TRBV25-1 and TRBJ2-2; D not certain. Germline values: CDR1 MGHDK, CDR2 SYGVNS. V lost 3 bases, J lost 3 bases, and 14 bases lay in between. The CDR3 sequence is 16 residues long. CDR3 sequence (DNA): TGTGCCAGCAGTGACCCCCGCAAAGGAGACACCGGGGAGCTGTTTTTT. Its protein is CASSDPRKGDTGELFF.

This chain links TRBV11-2 with TRBJ2-3; 12 bases are shared with TRBD2. Germline CDR1 SGHAT, CDR2 FQNNGV. V shed 5 bases and J 6 bases; nucleotides not matched to a gene: 15. The CDR3 is 18 residues long. The CDR3 reads CASSRLSLTSGRRDTQYF. The CDR3 region has the DNA TGTGCCAGCAGCCGCCTCTCTCTTACTAGCGGGAGGCGCGATACGCAGTATTTT.

This clone was seen a handful of times. The chain is built from TRBV5-1 and TRBJ1-2, with D perhaps matching TRBD1 (5 bases). Between the trimmed V and J ends, which lost 6 bases and 4 bases, there was a span of 13 bases. Germline CDR1 is SGHRS and CDR2 is YFSETQ. CDR3 size: 13 residues. CDR3: CASTQGIGYGYTF. The CDR3 nucleotides read TGCGCCAGCACCCAGGGTATTGGCTATGGCTACACCTTC.

This chain links TRBV5-4 with TRBJ2-4, with 14 bases that match TRBD2. This CDR3 has 16 residues. Germline values: CDR1 SGHNT, CDR2 YYREEE (reference sequence). Trimming at V came to 9 bases and at J to 3 bases, leaving 8 bases not matched to a gene. The CDR3 spells CATTSGRAGDKNIQYF. For the CDR3, the DNA is TGTGCCACGACTAGCGGGAGGGCCGGGGACAAAAACATTCAGTACTTC.

This rearrangement joins TRBV15 to TRBJ1-5; a possible D gene is TRBD1 (6 bases). The length of the CDR3 is 16 residues. V was shortened by 1 base and J by 6 bases, with 16 bases between the two germline ends. Germline V gene data show CDR1 as LNHNV and CDR2 as YYDKDF (reference sequence). CDR3 DNA: TGTGCCACCAGCAGAGTAGAGGGGGTTGAGGCTCAGCCCCAGCATTTT. Its translation: CATSRVEGVEAQPQHF.

The chain employs TRBV2 and TRBJ1-5; D may be TRBD1 (6 bases). CDR1 SNHLY and CDR2 FYNNEI come from the germline V gene. This CDR3 has 13 residues. V gave up 7 bases and J gave up 7 bases, with 14 bases separating them. In nucleotides, the CDR3 is TGTGCCAGCACCCGAGGGGGGTACCAGCCCCAGCATTTT. This sequence encodes CASTRGGYQPQHF.

This chain uses TRBV5-8 with TRBJ1-1; no reliable D call. The CDR3 consists of 15 residues. Deletions cut 2 bases from V and 0 bases from J, with 11 bases between. The germline V gene has CDR1 SGHTS and CDR2 YDEGEE. The CDR3 protein is CASSFPWAMNTEAFF. The DNA of the CDR3 is TGTGCCAGCAGCTTTCCCTGGGCTATGAACACTGAAGCTTTCTTT.